The T cell receptor (beta chain) under discussion was sequenced for a study of OX40 agonist ivuxolimab in advanced cancers. On the study more broadly: The drug used for patients, ivuxolimab, was an agonistic anti-OX40 (CD134) antibody. Points from the study as a whole: Partly responding patients at 0.1-3.0 mg/kg showed some of the smallest clonal expansion. Several nonresponders also turned out to have low normalized T-cell clonal expansion.

As to this clone: The target antigen is unknown.

This CDR3 region has 13 residues. Germline loops: CDR1 SGHKS, CDR2 YYEKEE (reference sequence). V was trimmed by 3 bases and J by 4 bases, leaving 11 bases between them. Method: immunoSEQ multiplex PCR; TCRdb's copy keeps in-frame clones and lacks some. This table holds tens of thousands of clones, 75% to 90% found once. V gene TRBV5-5 combines with J gene TRBJ2-7, with D uncertain. Here the sequenced sample was CD4+ or CD8+ T cells sorted from blood, taken in a trial of the OX40 agonist ivuxolimab. The TCR was taken from an adult with an advanced solid tumor such as melanoma, head and neck, liver or kidney cancer. CDR3 nucleotides: TGTGCCAGCAGCTCGGGTCCTCCGTACGAGCAGTACTTC. Its translation is CASSSGPPYEQYF.